This TCR beta chain emerged from a study of blood T cell repertoires in COVID-19. Study summary: There were acute and convalescent COVID-19 samples, and they came from the United States, Italy and Spain.

This clone was recorded only once. CDR3 length: 13 amino acids. The junction had 7 bases not matched to a gene; V was cut back by 5 bases and J by 6 bases. Germline V gene data show CDR1 as SGHAT and CDR2 as FQDESV (reference sequence). The assay was immunoSEQ multiplex PCR, and TCRdb's table has in-frame clones only and misses some. The table shows a few hundred thousand clones, with about 85% occurring only once. The rearrangement links TRBV11-1 to TRBJ2-7; 7 bases are shared with TRBD1. The source of this sequence is a woman aged 50 to 60 who had been exposed to COVID-19. The material sequenced was PBMCs or T cells enriched from blood (not recorded which). CDR3 DNA sequence: TGTGCCAGCAGCCCTCGGACAGGCCTCGAGCAGTACTTC. Translated, it gives CASSPRTGLEQYF.